This T cell receptor (beta chain) was sequenced during a study of T cell changes during pregnancy in multiple sclerosis. Libraries were prepared by immunoSEQ multiplex PCR; TCRdb keeps only in-frame clonotypes and omits some of them. This sample has about 70,000 clones, with 92% found just once. This CDR3 contains 16 residues. V dropped 5 bases and J dropped 3 bases, with 17 bases sitting between them. The specimen comprised peripheral blood, sampled after pregnancy. This clonotype originated in a female donor with multiple sclerosis, enrolled in a pregnancy study. V usage is TRBV23-1 and J usage is TRBJ2-1; tentative D call: TRBD2 (5 bases). TRBV23-1 qualifies as an ORF whose function is uncertain. CDR3 nucleotides: TGCGCCAGCAGTTACCCCTGGACTGGATACTACAATGAGCAGTTCTTC. Translated, it gives CASSYPWTGYYNEQFF.